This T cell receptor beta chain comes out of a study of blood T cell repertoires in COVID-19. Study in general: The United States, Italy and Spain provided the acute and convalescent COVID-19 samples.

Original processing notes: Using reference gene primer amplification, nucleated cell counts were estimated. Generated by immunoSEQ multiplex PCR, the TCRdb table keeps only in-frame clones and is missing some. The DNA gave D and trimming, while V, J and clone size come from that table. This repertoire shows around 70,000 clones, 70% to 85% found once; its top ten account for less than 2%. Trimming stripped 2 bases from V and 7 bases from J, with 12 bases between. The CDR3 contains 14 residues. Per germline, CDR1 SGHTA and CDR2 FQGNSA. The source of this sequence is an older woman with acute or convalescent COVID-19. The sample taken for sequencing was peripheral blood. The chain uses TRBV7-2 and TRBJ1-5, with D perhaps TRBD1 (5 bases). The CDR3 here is CASSLTGSSQPQHF. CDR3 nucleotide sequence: TGTGCCAGCAGCTTAACAGGATCCAGCCAGCCCCAGCATTTT.